This T cell receptor beta chain was profiled in a study of blood T cell repertoires in COVID-19. For the study at large: The United States, Italy and Spain were the sources of the acute and convalescent COVID-19 samples. PBMCs, B-cell-depleted T cells, or T cells were the source of the cDNA or gDNA that made up the material.

In germline, CDR1 is KGHDR, CDR2 SFDVKD. Trimming took 4 bases from V and 6 from J; bases not matched to a gene: 1. The CDR3 totals 13 residues. How the authors handled the data: Reference gene primer amplification in the assay estimated nucleated cell counts. TCRdb's copy holds only in-frame clones and misses some; the assay was immunoSEQ multiplex PCR. The V and J calls and clone size are taken from that table; D and trimming were inferred from the DNA. In the table there are 98,000 or so clones, around four fifths of which are singletons. The chain is built from TRBV24-1 and TRBJ2-1, with 8 bases that match TRBD2. The clonotype originates from a woman in her seventies with acute or convalescent COVID-19. The sample comprised peripheral blood. CDR3 protein: CATSESGSNEQFF. CDR3 nucleotide sequence: TGTGCCACCAGTGAAAGCGGGAGCAATGAGCAGTTCTTC.